This entry is about one T cell receptor (beta chain). The entry originates in a study of CD8 T cells in Susac syndrome. Random hexamers were used to reverse transcribe 0.5 to 1 ug of RNA. The CDR3 of TCR beta was amplified by immunoSEQ multiplex PCR across 54 Vbeta and 13 Jbeta. TCRdb called the immunoSEQ multiplex PCR reads again in MiXCR, with one record for every CDR3 protein. This sample has some 190,000 distinct CDR3 sequences; approximately 95% occur once, and the top ten carry 0.1%. Germline loops: CDR1 SGDLS, CDR2 YYNGEE. This CDR3 comprises 13 residues. Trimming stripped 3 bases from V and 11 bases from J, with 15 bases between.

The rearrangement links TRBV9 to TRBJ1-5; no reliable D call. The clonotype was recovered from a human donor in good health. The sequencing sample was made of CD4+ T cells from PBMCs. The CDR3, as DNA: TGTGCCAGCAGCGCCGACCTAGTCGGAGCCCAGCATTTT. This sequence encodes CASSADLVGAQHF.